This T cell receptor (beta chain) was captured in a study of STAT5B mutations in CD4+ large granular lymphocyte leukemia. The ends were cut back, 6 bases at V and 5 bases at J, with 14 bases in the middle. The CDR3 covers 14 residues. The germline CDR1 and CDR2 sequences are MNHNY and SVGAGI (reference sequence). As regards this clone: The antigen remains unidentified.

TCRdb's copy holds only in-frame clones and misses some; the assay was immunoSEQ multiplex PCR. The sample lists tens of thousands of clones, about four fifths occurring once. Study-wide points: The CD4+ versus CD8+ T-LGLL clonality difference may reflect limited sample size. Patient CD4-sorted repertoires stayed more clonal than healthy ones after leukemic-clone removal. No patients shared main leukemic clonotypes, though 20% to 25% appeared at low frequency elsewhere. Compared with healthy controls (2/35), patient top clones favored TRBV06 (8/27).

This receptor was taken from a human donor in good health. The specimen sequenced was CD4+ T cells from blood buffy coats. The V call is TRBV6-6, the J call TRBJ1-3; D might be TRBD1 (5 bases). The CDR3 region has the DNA TGTGCCAGCAGATTTGGGGGGGATAGAAACACCATATATTTT. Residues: CASRFGGDRNTIYF.